This entry concerns a single T cell receptor beta chain. No antigen is known for it. The CDR3 spans 12 residues. Trimming removed 5 bases at V and 8 bases at J, with 11 bases between. Looked up from germline, CDR1 is SGHRS and CDR2 is YFSETQ. This specimen belongs to a study of post-analysis software for immune sequencing data. General observations from the study: Versus controls, multiple sclerosis patients showed significantly lower diversity (normalized Chao1). Included in a set of about five TRBV segments more frequent in patients than controls were TRBV5-6, TRBV5-1 and TRBV20-1.

The TCR beta cDNA libraries carried unique molecular identifiers. TCRdb called the PCR reads again in MiXCR, with one record for every CDR3 protein. The profile covers 450,000 to 700,000 distinct CDR3 sequences, with roughly two fifths appearing a single time and roughly 1.8% taken by the ten largest. Sequences were obtained from blood. The J gene is TRBJ2-1, the V gene TRBV5-1, with no clear D. This TCR was recovered from a girl aged 5-17 years with multiple sclerosis. CDR3 DNA sequence: TGCGCCAGCAGTGACCTCGAGGATGAGCAGTTCTTC. Translation: CASSDLEDEQFF.